The next 7 T cell receptor beta chains were all read from a single sample in a study of CD8 T cells in ankylosing spondylitis. TCRdb re-derived calls from the 5' RACE reads in MiXCR, one entry per CDR3 protein. The sample carries approximately 140,000 distinct CDR3 sequences, roughly 44% recorded once. Sequenced sample: synovial fluid, either unsorted or a sorted T cell fraction (not recorded which). All receptors come from a male donor with ankylosing spondylitis.

The rearrangement links TRBV7-3 to TRBJ2-2; 13 bases are shared with TRBD2. The CDR3 contains 20 residues. The V gene end was trimmed by 5 bases and the J gene end by 1 base; junction bases not matched to a gene: 13. Germline V lookup: CDR1 SGHTA, CDR2 FQGTGA. The CDR3 bases are TGTGCCAGCAGCCGACTAGCGGGAGGCCCGCACCGCCTGAACACCGGGGAGCTGTTTTTT. Its translation is CASSRLAGGPHRLNTGELFF.

The chain joins TRBV6-1 to TRBJ2-7; D not certain. The CDR3 runs 13 residues. CDR1 and CDR2 (germline): MNHNS, SASEGT. V was shortened by 1 base and J by 2 bases, with 6 bases between the two germline ends. Here the CDR3 reads CASSEVETYEQYF. The CDR3 DNA reads TGTGCCAGCAGTGAAGTGGAGACCTACGAGCAGTACTTC.

V gene TRBV18 combines with J gene TRBJ2-2; 12 bases match TRBD2. The trim removed 1 base at V and 4 bases at J, leaving 7 bases unmatched. The germline gives CDR1 KGHSH, CDR2 LQKENI. The CDR3 has 18 amino acids. In DNA, the CDR3 is TGTGCCAGCTCACCACGGAGACTAGCGGGAGATGCCACCGGGGAGCTGTTTTTT. It yields the protein CASSPRRLAGDATGELFF.

This clonotype was picked up a small number of times. At one end the junction does not follow the germline gene, possibly because of a read error. The rearrangement links TRBV7-7 to TRBJ2-3; D not resolved. The CDR3 is 16 residues long. From germline, CDR1 is SSHAT and CDR2 FNYEAQ (reference sequence). The DNA for the CDR3 is TGTGCTAGCAGCTTCTGGTCTACCCTGAGCACAGATACGCAGTATTTT. Translating it yields CASSFWSTLSTDTQYF.

The CDR3 region is CASSYDSGSYEQYF. The CDR3 nucleotides read TGTGCCAGCAGTTACGATAGCGGGAGTTACGAGCAGTACTTC. V is TRBV6-5 and J is TRBJ2-7, with 9 bases lining up with TRBD2. J gave up 4 bases and V 2 bases, and 3 bases lay outside the gene matches. The germline gives CDR1 MNHEY, CDR2 SVGAGI. The CDR3 runs to 14 residues.

CDR3: CASSLDSWTGRGNQPQHF. The DNA for the CDR3 is TGTGCCAGCAGCTTAGACTCTTGGACAGGGCGCGGCAATCAGCCCCAGCATTTT. The gene calls are TRBV11-2 and TRBJ1-5; 8 nucleotides line up with TRBD1. Germline V gene lookup returns CDR1 SGHAT and CDR2 FQNNGV. The V and J ends lost 0 bases and 2 bases, in that order; junction bases with no gene match: 9. This CDR3 has 18 amino acids.

The chain recombines TRBV30 with TRBJ2-7; the D gene could be TRBD1 or TRBD2 (6 bases each). The CDR3 extends over 13 amino acids. The germline gives CDR1 GTSNPN, CDR2 SVGIG (reference sequence). Trimming cost V 3 bases and J 6 bases, with 15 bases left between them. CDR3 sequence (DNA): TGTGCCTGGAGAATGAGGGGGGCAGGCGAGCAGTACTTC. Its protein product is CAWRMRGAGEQYF.